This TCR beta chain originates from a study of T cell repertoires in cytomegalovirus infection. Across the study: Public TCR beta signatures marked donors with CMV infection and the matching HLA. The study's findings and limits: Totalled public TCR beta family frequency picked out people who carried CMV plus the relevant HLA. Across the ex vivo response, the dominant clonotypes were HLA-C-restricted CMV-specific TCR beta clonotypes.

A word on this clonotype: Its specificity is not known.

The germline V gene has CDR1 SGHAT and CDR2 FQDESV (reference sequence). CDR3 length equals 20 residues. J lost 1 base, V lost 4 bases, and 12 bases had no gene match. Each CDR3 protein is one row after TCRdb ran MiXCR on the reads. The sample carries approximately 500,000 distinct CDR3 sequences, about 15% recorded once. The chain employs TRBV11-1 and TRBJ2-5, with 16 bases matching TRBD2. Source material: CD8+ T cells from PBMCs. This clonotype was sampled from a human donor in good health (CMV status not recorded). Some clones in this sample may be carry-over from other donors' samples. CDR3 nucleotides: TGTGCCAGCAGCTCCACCTTCCTCGGGACTAGCGGGGGGGCCCAAGAGACCCAGTACTTC. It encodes CASSSTFLGTSGGAQETQYF.